This T cell receptor beta chain comes out of a study of CD8 T cells in ankylosing spondylitis. Overall study findings and caveats: A TCR beta motif of 7 to 9 highly homologous variants seemed to mark ankylosing spondylitis blood. In synovial fluid and blood from reactive arthritis, some motif variants were previously reported.

A quantitative 5'-RACE method, one with molecular barcodes, was used to make TCR beta libraries. TCRdb called the 5' RACE reads again in MiXCR, with one record for every CDR3 protein. The sample lists a few hundred thousand distinct CDR3 sequences; roughly a tenth were seen once. Concerning this clonotype: Its antigen is undetermined.

Per the germline V gene, CDR1 is DFQATT and CDR2 is SNEGSKA (reference sequence). CDR3 length equals 17 residues. With V trimmed by 1 base and J by 4 bases, 9 bases remained unmatched. This TCR derives from a male donor with ankylosing spondylitis or in good health (not recorded which). The sequenced sample was blood, either unsorted or a sorted T cell fraction (not recorded which). V is TRBV20-1 and J is TRBJ2-5; the match to TRBD2 covers 13 bases. The DNA for the CDR3 is TGCAGTGCTAGAGGGACTAGCGGGGGCTTCGGACGAGAGACCCAGTACTTC. The encoded protein is CSARGTSGGFGRETQYF.